This TCR beta chain was obtained from a study of cytomegalovirus exposure and HLA in healthy donors. The overall study: In a previous analysis, around 110 million unique TCR beta sequences were found from 150 million to 200 million T cells. Study-wide points: Researchers reported in a later analysis that a missense DCLRE1C variant was tied to TCR beta V- and J-gene trimming. In an earlier analysis, most TCR beta V segments were productive about 87% or about 30% of the time.

This clone was found once. What it binds is not known. Both 60 Vbeta primers and 13 Jbeta primers went into the PCR. TCRdb's table, derived via immunoSEQ multiplex PCR, lists solely in-frame clones and lacks some. The data show around 120,000 clones, with 80% seen just once and 8% to 9% held by the top ten. Germline CDR1 is GTSNPN and CDR2 is SVGIG (reference sequence). This CDR3 has 14 residues. Trimming removed 8 bases from V and 5 bases from J; junction bases left unmatched: 12. This TCR was sampled from a female donor in good health and CMV-seropositive. Sequencing was done on a sample of PBMCs. The chain couples TRBV30 to TRBJ1-2, with 9 nucleotides matching TRBD1. As DNA, the CDR3 is TGTGCCAATTATTGGACCGGGACAGGGTATGGCTACACCTTC. Translation gives CANYWTGTGYGYTF.